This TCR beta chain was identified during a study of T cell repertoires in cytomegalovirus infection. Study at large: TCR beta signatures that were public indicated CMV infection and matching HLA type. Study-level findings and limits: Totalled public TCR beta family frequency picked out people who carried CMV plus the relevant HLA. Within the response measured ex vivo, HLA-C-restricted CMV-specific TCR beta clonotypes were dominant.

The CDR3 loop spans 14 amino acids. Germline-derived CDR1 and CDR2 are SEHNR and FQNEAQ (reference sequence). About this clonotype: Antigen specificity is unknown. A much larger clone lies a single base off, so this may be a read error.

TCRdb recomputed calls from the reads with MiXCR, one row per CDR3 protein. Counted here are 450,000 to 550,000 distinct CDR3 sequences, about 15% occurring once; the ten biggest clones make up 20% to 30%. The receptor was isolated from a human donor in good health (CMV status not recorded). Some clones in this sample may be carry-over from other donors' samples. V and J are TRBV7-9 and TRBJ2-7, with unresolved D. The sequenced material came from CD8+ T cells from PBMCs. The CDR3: CDSSFTKISYEQYF. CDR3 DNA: TGTGACAGCAGCTTTACTAAAATCTCCTACGAGCAGTACTTC. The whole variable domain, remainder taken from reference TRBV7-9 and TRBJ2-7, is DTGVSQNPRHKITKRGQNVTFRCDPISEHNRLYWYRQTLGQGPEFLTYFQNEAQLEKSRLLSDRFSAERPKGSFSTLEIQRTEQGDSAMYLCDSSFTKISYEQYFGPGTRLTVT.